Sequencing of this T cell receptor (beta chain) was carried out in a study of T-cell reconstitution after alpha-beta-depleted transplantation in children. Researchers prepared the TCRbeta library using unique molecular identifiers, the study reports. TCRdb called the PCR reads again in MiXCR, with one record for every CDR3 protein. The sample lists some 550,000 distinct CDR3 sequences; 20% to 25% were seen once. Germline V lookup: CDR1 MDHEN, CDR2 SYDVKM. The CDR3 has 18 amino acids. As regards this clonotype: Since a much larger clone is just one base distant, this may be a read error.

J is TRBJ2-5 and V is TRBV28; TRBD1 aligns across 9 bases. Source: PBMCs, mostly from graft donor cells, taken 360 days after TCRalphabeta/CD19-depleted stem cell transplant. This clonotype was sampled from a boy less than two years old who had a stem cell transplant for acute myeloid leukemia, so the T cells may come from the graft donor. The CDR3 nucleotides read TGTGCCAGCAGTTTAGACGAACTGAGGGACAGGGTTCAAGAGACCCAGAACTTC. Its protein product is CASSLDELRDRVQETQNF.